This T cell receptor beta chain was sequenced for a study of response to subunit inactivated influenza vaccine. This CDR3 is 13 amino acids long. Between the trimmed V and J ends, which lost 2 bases and 4 bases, there was a span of 6 bases. TCRdb fed the RT-PCR reads into MiXCR, producing one record per CDR3 protein. The sample shows more than 450,000 distinct CDR3 sequences, approximately 11% of them seen only once. This clonotype was detected many times. This sample also appeared in a second study, on T cells expressing NK-cell markers. As that report states: Libraries used 5'RACE template switching adding universal primer site and UMIs.

This rearrangement joins TRBV12-3 or TRBV12-4 to TRBJ1-5; D uncertain. The TCR sequence derives from a man aged 50 to 59 who received an inactivated influenza vaccine. Sequenced material: PBMCs from blood, taken on the day of vaccination. Here the CDR3 DNA reads TGTGCCAGCAGTTTAACGGGGAATCAGCCCCAGCATTTT. Its translation is CASSLTGNQPQHF.